One and the same sample provided the 32 T cell receptor beta chains below, sequenced in a study of shared clonotypes between healthy human individuals. Naive CD8 isolation took CD45RO-negative cells positively selected for CCR7 and excluded terminally differentiated effector memory CD45RA+ cells. Clones were sequenced by immunoSEQ multiplex PCR, and TCRdb holds only the in-frame ones, with some missing. The sample lists around 560,000 clones, 95% seen once, with 0.095% to 0.14% in the top ten. Sequenced: naive CD8+ T cells sorted from blood. These receptors originate from a woman in her 30s in good health.

The chain uses TRBV13 and TRBJ2-5, with a possible D match to TRBD1 (6 bases). The V end lost 4 bases, the J end lost 2 bases, and 8 bases lay between the germline ends. Germline values: CDR1 PRHDT, CDR2 FYEKMQ (reference sequence). The CDR3 contains 13 residues. The CDR3 DNA sequence: TGTGCCAGCAGCTACAGGGTTCAAGAGACCCAGTACTTC. Translation: CASSYRVQETQYF.

The gene calls are TRBV11-2 and TRBJ2-7; 7 bases are shared with TRBD2. The CDR3 runs to 16 residues. With V trimmed by 5 bases and J by 3 bases, 13 bases remained unmatched. CDR1 is SGHAT, CDR2 FQNNGV, per germline. The chain's CDR3 is CASSPHRGDYDYEQYF. The CDR3 DNA sequence: TGTGCCAGCAGCCCGCACCGTGGGGACTACGACTACGAGCAGTACTTC.

The chain joins TRBV2 to TRBJ2-7; possibly TRBD1 or TRBD2 for D (6 bases each). CDR1 is SNHLY and CDR2 is FYNNEI in the germline V gene. This CDR3 is 12 amino acids long. Trimming pared 8 bases from V and 6 bases from J, leaving 14 bases between. The CDR3 is CASSVGGGEQYF. CDR3 in DNA: TGTGCCAGCTCTGTTGGAGGGGGCGAGCAGTACTTC.

A single count supports this clone. The rearrangement links TRBV19 to TRBJ1-1, with 9 nucleotides matching TRBD1. The V gene end was trimmed by 3 bases and the J gene end by 6 bases; junction bases not matched to a gene: 8. Germline V lookup: CDR1 LNHDA, CDR2 SQIVND (reference sequence). The CDR3 is made up of 15 amino acids. CDR3 in amino acids: CASSIIQGAGAEAFF. CDR3 DNA sequence: TGTGCCAGTAGTATCATACAGGGGGCCGGCGCTGAAGCTTTCTTT. Complete variable domain (other parts from reference TRBV19 and TRBJ1-1): DGGITQSPKYLFRKEGQNVTLSCEQNLNHDAMYWYRQDPGQGLRLIYYSQIVNDFQKGDIAEGYSVSREKKESFPLTVTSAQKNPTAFYLCASSIIQGAGAEAFFGQGTRLTVV.

V and J are TRBV28 and TRBJ2-7; 8 bases are shared with TRBD1. V lost 6 bases and J lost 0; bases outside the gene matches: 4. CDR1 MDHEN and CDR2 SYDVKM come from the germline V gene. The CDR3 runs to 14 residues. Written as DNA, the CDR3 is TGTGCCAGCAGGACAGGGGCGAGCTCCTACGAGCAGTACTTC. Protein sequence: CASRTGASSYEQYF.

The V and J genes are TRBV28 and TRBJ1-5, with TRBD1 matching over 7 bases. Trimming removed 5 bases from V and 0 bases from J; junction bases left unmatched: 10. The CDR3 consists of 17 residues. Germline values: CDR1 MDHEN, CDR2 SYDVKM. The CDR3 spells CASSPRQGHYSNQPQHF. The CDR3 nucleotides are TGTGCCAGCAGTCCCAGACAGGGCCACTATAGCAATCAGCCCCAGCATTTT.

This clone was detected only once. The chain recombines TRBV28 with TRBJ2-2; 10 bases are a match to TRBD2. Germline CDR1 MDHEN, CDR2 SYDVKM. The CDR3 consists of 15 residues. J gave up 7 bases and V 6 bases, and 8 bases lay outside the gene matches. The CDR3 sequence is CASREAGGPGGELFF. CDR3 DNA sequence: TGTGCCAGCAGGGAAGCGGGAGGGCCTGGCGGGGAGCTGTTTTTT.

V usage is TRBV10-2 and J usage is TRBJ1-2; no firm D call. CDR1 and CDR2 from the germline V gene are WSHSY and SAAADI. The CDR3 sequence is 13 residues long. The V end lost 7 bases, the J end lost 5 bases, and 14 bases lay between the germline ends. The CDR3 region is CASTDSRAYGYTF. CDR3 nucleotide sequence: TGCGCCAGCACCGATAGTAGAGCTTATGGCTACACCTTC.

The chain combines TRBV2 with TRBJ2-1, with a possible D match to TRBD2 (5 bases). V lost 2 bases and J lost 5, with 10 bases in between. The CDR3 runs 14 residues. Germline values: CDR1 SNHLY, CDR2 FYNNEI. In DNA, the CDR3 is TGTGCCAGCAGTGAACTAGGACTGAACAATGAGCAGTTCTTC. This encodes CASSELGLNNEQFF.

A remark on this clone: Additional DNA sequences in this sample encode the identical CDR3. This chain connects TRBV5-8 to TRBJ2-7; no firm D call. Germline V gives CDR1 SGHTS, CDR2 YDEGEE. The ends were cut back, 4 bases at V and 3 bases at J, with 2 bases in the middle. CDR3 length: 10 amino acids. As DNA, the CDR3 is TGTGCCAGCAGCAACTACGAGCAGTACTTC. This encodes CASSNYEQYF.

In its sample, this clone was seen once. The chain joins TRBV6-6 to TRBJ1-1; D call uncertain. With 6 bases removed from V and 3 bases from J, the gap between germline ends came to 11 bases. Looked up from germline, CDR1 is MNHNY and CDR2 is SVGAGI (reference sequence). This CDR3 comprises 13 residues. The CDR3 DNA reads TGTGCCAGCAGCGATAACACAGACACTGAAGCTTTCTTT. Protein sequence: CASSDNTDTEAFF.

V is TRBV5-1 and J is TRBJ1-4, with 8 nucleotides matching TRBD1. Germline CDR1 is SGHRS and CDR2 is YFSETQ. The CDR3 length is 17 residues. Trimming took 4 bases from V and 0 from J; bases not matched to a gene: 8. CDR3 in DNA: TGCGCCAGCAGCCCGGGGACAGGACCTGCAACTAATGAAAAACTGTTTTTT. Its protein product is CASSPGTGPATNEKLFF.

The chain links TRBV19 to TRBJ2-5; TRBD1 matches at 9 bases. The CDR3 sequence is 16 residues long. V shed 1 base, J shed 5 bases, and the junction held 8 bases outside the gene matches. Germline assignment: CDR1 LNHDA and CDR2 SQIVND (reference sequence). CDR3 in amino acids: CASSIGDRDQGETQYF. CDR3 coding DNA: TGTGCCAGTAGTATAGGGGACAGGGACCAAGGGGAGACCCAGTACTTC.

The rearrangement links TRBV27 to TRBJ2-1, with 8 bases aligning to TRBD1. Germline V lookup: CDR1 MNHEY, CDR2 SMNVEV (reference sequence). The CDR3 is 13 amino acids. Trimming took 5 bases from V and 7 from J; bases not matched to a gene: 4. The CDR3 region has the DNA TGTGCCAGCAGTCACCACAGGGGGAATGAGCAGTTCTTC. Protein sequence: CASSHHRGNEQFF.

J is TRBJ1-5 and V is TRBV19, with D unresolved. The CDR3 spans 14 residues. CDR1 is LNHDA and CDR2 is SQIVND in the germline V gene (reference sequence). Deletions cut 2 bases from V and 2 bases from J, with 7 bases between. The DNA of the CDR3 is TGTGCCAGTAGTATAATGGCCGGCAATCAGCCCCAGCATTTT. Translating gives CASSIMAGNQPQHF.

This clone was picked up a small number of times. The sample has other DNA sequences that encode this CDR3 too. The CDR3 is CASSPTGLGTEAFF. CDR3 DNA: TGTGCCAGCAGTCCAACGGGGCTTGGCACTGAAGCTTTCTTT. The chain uses TRBV28 and TRBJ1-1; D possibly corresponds to TRBD1 (5 bases). There are 14 residues in the CDR3. V was trimmed by 5 bases and J by 4 bases, leaving 14 bases between them. Germline values: CDR1 MDHEN, CDR2 SYDVKM.

The V gene is TRBV14, the J gene TRBJ2-5; 15 nucleotides match TRBD2. TRBJ2-7 matches the DNA end more closely, so the J call is doubtful. CDR1 and CDR2 (germline): SGHDN, FVKESK. The CDR3 runs to 15 residues. CDR3 bases: TGTGCCAGCAGCGGGACTAGCGGGAGGATCTACGAGCAGTACTTC. This translates into CASSGTSGRIYEQYF.

The V call is TRBV29-1, the J call TRBJ2-7; D is possibly TRBD2 (7 bases). The CDR3 sequence is 14 residues long. The germline V gene has CDR1 SQVTM and CDR2 ANQGSEA. V was cut by 6 bases and J by 2 bases, with 17 bases left in between. The CDR3 is CSVPAGANPYEQYF. CDR3 sequence (DNA): TGCAGCGTGCCGGCGGGGGCGAATCCCTACGAGCAGTACTTC.

CDR3 in amino acids: CASNPGTSRNEQFF. The CDR3 bases are TGTGCCAGCAATCCCGGGACTAGCCGCAATGAGCAGTTCTTC. The chain links TRBV7-9 to TRBJ2-1; 9 bases map to TRBD2. The germline V gene has CDR1 SEHNR and CDR2 FQNEAQ (reference sequence). This CDR3 has 14 residues. Trimming cost V 7 bases and J 6 bases; bases outside gene matches: 7.

This chain uses TRBV27 with TRBJ2-3, with 12 nucleotides matching TRBD2. The V and J ends lost 3 bases and 4 bases, in that order; junction bases with no gene match: 5. CDR3 length: 16 residues. Germline V gene data show CDR1 as MNHEY and CDR2 as SMNVEV (reference sequence). The CDR3 nucleotides read TGTGCCAGCAGTTTGCTAGCGGGAGGGGGGCCAGATACGCAGTATTTT. Protein: CASSLLAGGGPDTQYF.

This CDR3 is CASSYSDRVYEQYF. Here the CDR3 DNA reads TGTGCCAGCAGTTACTCGGACAGGGTCTACGAGCAGTACTTC. The rearrangement links TRBV6-5 to TRBJ2-7; 8 nucleotides agree with TRBD1. From germline, CDR1 is MNHEY and CDR2 SVGAGI. This CDR3 spans 14 amino acids. Trimming cost V 0 bases and J 3 bases; bases outside gene matches: 1.

This clone occurred once. The chain recombines TRBV19 with TRBJ2-7; 7 nucleotides agree with TRBD2. Trimming cost V 8 bases and J 2 bases; bases outside gene matches: 6. Germline V gene lookup returns CDR1 LNHDA and CDR2 SQIVND (reference sequence). The CDR3 sequence is 13 residues long. CDR3 residues: CASGEGITYEQYF. In DNA, the CDR3 is TGTGCCAGTGGGGAGGGGATCACCTACGAGCAGTACTTC.

The chain employs TRBV5-1 and TRBJ1-1; D remains ambiguous. Germline CDR1 and CDR2: SGHRS and YFSETQ. The V and J ends lost 2 bases and 7 bases respectively, with 9 bases between them. This CDR3 contains 12 residues. The CDR3 sequence: CASSFGGGEAFF. The CDR3 DNA reads as TGCGCCAGCAGCTTCGGTGGCGGTGAAGCTTTCTTT.

The V call is TRBV27, the J call TRBJ2-5, with D unclear. The J call may be wrong; the DNA end is better matched by TRBJ2-7. The germline V gene encodes CDR1 MNHEY and CDR2 SMNVEV (reference sequence). This CDR3 is built from 13 residues. The CDR3 here is CASSLGIAYEQYF. Written as DNA, the CDR3 is TGTGCCAGCAGTTTGGGCATTGCCTACGAGCAGTACTTC.

This clone was picked up one time. The J gene is TRBJ1-1, the V gene TRBV9; D ambiguous. Germline CDR1 SGDLS, CDR2 YYNGEE. V lost 3 bases to trimming and J lost 4 bases, with 13 bases between them. The CDR3 loop spans 14 amino acids. This chain's CDR3 is CASSAGGVSTEAFF. The CDR3, as DNA: TGTGCCAGCAGCGCTGGTGGAGTTTCCACTGAAGCTTTCTTT.

V is TRBV6-5 and J is TRBJ1-5; D unclear. This CDR3 is built from 14 residues. V gave up 6 bases and J gave up 0 bases, with 9 bases separating them. Germline V gene sequence: CDR1 MNHEY, CDR2 SVGAGI. The CDR3 sequence is CASRGPHSNQPQHF. The CDR3 region has the DNA TGTGCCAGCAGGGGCCCTCATAGCAATCAGCCCCAGCATTTT.

V and J are TRBV29-1 and TRBJ2-1; the match to TRBD2 covers 10 bases. The CDR3 length is 15 residues. Trimming took 6 bases from V and 0 from J; bases not matched to a gene: 5. The germline V gene has CDR1 SQVTM and CDR2 ANQGSEA. In nucleotides, the CDR3 is TGCAGCGTGAGCGGACTAGCGGACTCCTACAATGAGCAGTTCTTC. This sequence encodes CSVSGLADSYNEQFF.

V gene TRBV28 combines with J gene TRBJ1-1; TRBD1 might be the D (5 bases). The V and J ends lost 3 bases and 0 bases respectively, with 20 bases between them. The CDR3 sequence is 18 residues long. CDR1 and CDR2 (germline): MDHEN, SYDVKM. The CDR3 DNA sequence: TGTGCCAGCAGTTTTGTGGCAGCCGGGACCAAAATGAACACTGAAGCTTTCTTT. It translates to CASSFVAAGTKMNTEAFF.

The chain links TRBV11-2 to TRBJ1-2, with D perhaps TRBD1 (6 bases). The V end was cut by 5 bases, the J end by 3 bases, with 25 bases between. CDR1 SGHAT and CDR2 FQNNGV come from the germline V gene. The CDR3 length is 18 residues. CDR3 bases: TGTGCCAGCAGCCTACCGGGGGCAGGGGAATTGGCTGACTATGGCTACACCTTC. The encoded protein is CASSLPGAGELADYGYTF. Full variable domain (missing parts from reference TRBV11-2 and TRBJ1-2): EAGVAQSPRYKIIEKRQSVAFWCNPISGHATLYWYQQILGQGPKLLIQFQNNGVVDDSQLPKDRFSAERLKGVDSTLKIQPAKLEDSAVYLCASSLPGAGELADYGYTFGSGTRLTVV.

V and J are TRBV6-5 and TRBJ2-1; D might be TRBD1 (6 bases). The CDR3 is made up of 14 amino acids. V was trimmed by 8 bases and J by 0 bases, leaving 11 bases between them. The germline V gene has CDR1 MNHEY and CDR2 SVGAGI. The CDR3, as DNA: TGTGCCAGCGGGGGCTTTAGCTCCTACAATGAGCAGTTCTTC. Its translation: CASGGFSSYNEQFF.

This CDR3 reads CASSLGWDKAGLGDTQYF. For the CDR3, the DNA is TGTGCCAGCAGCTTAGGGTGGGACAAGGCAGGGCTGGGAGATACGCAGTATTTT. The J gene is TRBJ2-3, the V gene TRBV11-1, with D maybe TRBD1 (6 bases). V gave up 1 base and J gave up 5 bases, with 22 bases separating them. The CDR3 extends over 18 amino acids. Germline V gene data show CDR1 as SGHAT and CDR2 as FQDESV (reference sequence).

On this clone: With a much larger clone just one base away, this may be a read error. Other DNA sequences in this sample translate to the same CDR3. The chain combines TRBV5-1 with TRBJ2-5; unclear D gene. TRBJ2-7 matches the DNA end more closely, so the J call is doubtful. The CDR3 is 11 amino acids. Germline assignment: CDR1 SGHRS and CDR2 YFSETQ. CDR3 loop: CASSLGYEQYF. CDR3 DNA: TGCGCCAGCAGCTTGGGATACGAGCAGTACTTC.